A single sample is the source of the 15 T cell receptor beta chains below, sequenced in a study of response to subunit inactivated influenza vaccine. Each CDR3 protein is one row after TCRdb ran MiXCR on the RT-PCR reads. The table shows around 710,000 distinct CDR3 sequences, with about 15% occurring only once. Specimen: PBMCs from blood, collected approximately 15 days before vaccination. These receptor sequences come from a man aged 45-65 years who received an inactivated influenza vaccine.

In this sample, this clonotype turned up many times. The CDR3 sequence: CASLGGVLYHEQYF. CDR3 DNA: TGTGCCAGTCTTGGGGGGGTGCTATACCACGAGCAGTACTTC. The chain combines TRBV28 with TRBJ2-7; 7 nucleotides line up with TRBD2. From germline, CDR1 is MDHEN and CDR2 SYDVKM. The V gene end was trimmed by 9 bases and the J gene end by 5 bases; junction bases not matched to a gene: 13. CDR3 size: 14 residues.

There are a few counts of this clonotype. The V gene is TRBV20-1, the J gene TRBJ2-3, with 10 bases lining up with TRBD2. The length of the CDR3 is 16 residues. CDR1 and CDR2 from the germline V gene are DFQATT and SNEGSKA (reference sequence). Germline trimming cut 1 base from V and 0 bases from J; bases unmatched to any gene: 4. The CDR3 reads CSARGTSGASTDTQYF. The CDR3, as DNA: TGCAGTGCTAGAGGGACTAGCGGTGCCAGCACAGATACGCAGTATTTT.

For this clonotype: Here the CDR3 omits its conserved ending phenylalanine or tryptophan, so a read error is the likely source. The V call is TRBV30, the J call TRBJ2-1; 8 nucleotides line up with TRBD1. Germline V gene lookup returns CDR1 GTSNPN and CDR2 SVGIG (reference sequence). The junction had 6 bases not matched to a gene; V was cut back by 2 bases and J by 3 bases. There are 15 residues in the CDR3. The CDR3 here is CAWSQSGGDYNEQFL. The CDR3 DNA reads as TGTGCCTGGAGTCAATCAGGGGGCGACTACAATGAGCAGTTCTTA.

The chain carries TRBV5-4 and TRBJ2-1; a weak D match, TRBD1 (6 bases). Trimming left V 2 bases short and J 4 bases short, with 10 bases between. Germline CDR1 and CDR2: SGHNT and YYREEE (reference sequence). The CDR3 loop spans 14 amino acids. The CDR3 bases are TGTGCCAGCAGCTTCTGGGGGCCATACAATGAGCAGTTCTTC. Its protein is CASSFWGPYNEQFF.

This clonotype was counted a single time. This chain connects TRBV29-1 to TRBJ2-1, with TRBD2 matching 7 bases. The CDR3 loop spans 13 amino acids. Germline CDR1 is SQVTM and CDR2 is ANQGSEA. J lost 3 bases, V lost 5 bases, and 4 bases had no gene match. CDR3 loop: CSVKGTNYNEQFF. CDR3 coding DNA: TGCAGCGTTAAAGGGACTAACTACAATGAGCAGTTCTTC.

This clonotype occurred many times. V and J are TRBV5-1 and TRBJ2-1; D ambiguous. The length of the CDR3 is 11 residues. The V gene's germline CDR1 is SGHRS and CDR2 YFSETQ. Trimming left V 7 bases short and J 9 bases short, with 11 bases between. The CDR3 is CASADSGEQFF. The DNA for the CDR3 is TGCGCCAGCGCCGATTCGGGTGAGCAGTTCTTC.

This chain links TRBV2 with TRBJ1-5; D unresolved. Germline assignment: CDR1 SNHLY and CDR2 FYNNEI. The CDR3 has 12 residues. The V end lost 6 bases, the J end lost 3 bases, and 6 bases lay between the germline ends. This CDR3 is CASRGDNQPQHF. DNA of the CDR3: TGTGCCAGCAGGGGAGACAATCAGCCCCAGCATTTT.

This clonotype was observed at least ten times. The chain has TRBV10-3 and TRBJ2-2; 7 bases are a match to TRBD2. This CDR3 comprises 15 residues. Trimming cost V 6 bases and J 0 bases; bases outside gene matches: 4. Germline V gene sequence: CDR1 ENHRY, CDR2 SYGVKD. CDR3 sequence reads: CAIRELATNTGELFF. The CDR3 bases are TGTGCCATCAGAGAACTAGCGACGAACACCGGGGAGCTGTTTTTT.

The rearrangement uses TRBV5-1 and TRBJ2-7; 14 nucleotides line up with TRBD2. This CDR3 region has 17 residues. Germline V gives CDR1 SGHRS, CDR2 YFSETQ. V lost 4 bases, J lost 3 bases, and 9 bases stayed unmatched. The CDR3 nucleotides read TGCGCCAGCAGCACCTCCACCGGGACTAGCGGGAGCTACGAGCAGTACTTC. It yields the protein CASSTSTGTSGSYEQYF.

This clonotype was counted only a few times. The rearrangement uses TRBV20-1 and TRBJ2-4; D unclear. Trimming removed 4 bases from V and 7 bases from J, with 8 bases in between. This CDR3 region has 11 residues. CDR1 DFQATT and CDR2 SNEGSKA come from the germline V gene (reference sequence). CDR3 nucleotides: TGCAGTGCTATAATCCGCAACATTCAGTACTTC. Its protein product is CSAIIRNIQYF.

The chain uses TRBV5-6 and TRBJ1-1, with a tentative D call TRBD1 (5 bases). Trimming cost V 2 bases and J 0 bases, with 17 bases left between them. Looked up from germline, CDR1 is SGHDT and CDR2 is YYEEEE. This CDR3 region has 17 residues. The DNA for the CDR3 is TGTGCCAGCAGCTTCTGGGGAAATCGGGACTTGAACACTGAAGCTTTCTTT. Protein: CASSFWGNRDLNTEAFF.

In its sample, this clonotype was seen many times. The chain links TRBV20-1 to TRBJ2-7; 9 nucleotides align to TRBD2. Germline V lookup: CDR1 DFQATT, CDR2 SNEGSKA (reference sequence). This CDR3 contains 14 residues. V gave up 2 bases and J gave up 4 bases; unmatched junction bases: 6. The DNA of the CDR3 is TGCAGTGCTAGAAATAGCGGGAGTAGGTACGAGCAGTACTTC. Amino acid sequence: CSARNSGSRYEQYF.

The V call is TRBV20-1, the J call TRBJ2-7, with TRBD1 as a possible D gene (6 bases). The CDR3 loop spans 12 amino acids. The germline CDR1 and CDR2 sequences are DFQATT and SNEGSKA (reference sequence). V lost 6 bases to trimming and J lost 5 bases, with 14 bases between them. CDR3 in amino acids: CSAFDRSHEQYF. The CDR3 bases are TGCAGTGCCTTCGACAGGTCCCACGAGCAGTACTTC.

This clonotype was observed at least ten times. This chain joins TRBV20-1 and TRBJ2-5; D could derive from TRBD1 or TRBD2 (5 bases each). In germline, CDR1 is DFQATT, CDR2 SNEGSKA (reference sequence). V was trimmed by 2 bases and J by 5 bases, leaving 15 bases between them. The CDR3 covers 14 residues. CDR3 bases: TGCAGTGCTAGAACGATAGTGTGGGGGGAGACCCAGTACTTC. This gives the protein CSARTIVWGETQYF.

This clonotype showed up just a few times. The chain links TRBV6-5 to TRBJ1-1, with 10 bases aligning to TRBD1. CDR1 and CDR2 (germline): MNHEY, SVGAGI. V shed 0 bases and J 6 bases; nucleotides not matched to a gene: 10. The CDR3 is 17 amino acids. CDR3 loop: CASSYSGTGAQRAEAFF. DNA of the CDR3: TGTGCCAGCAGTTACTCCGGGACAGGGGCGCAAAGGGCTGAAGCTTTCTTT.